These 6 T cell receptor beta chains share one sample of origin, sequenced in a study of neoadjuvant anti-PD-1 for oral cavity cancer. Data came from immunoSEQ multiplex PCR; TCRdb stores just in-frame clones and leaves some out. Here the sample spans 55,000 to 80,000 clones, more than 70% being singletons. The sequenced sample was PBMCs, obtained before nivolumab (anti-PD-1) treatment. These receptors were collected from a person aged 35 to 85 with oral cavity squamous cell carcinoma.

The chain uses TRBV6-5 and TRBJ2-1; possibly TRBD2 for D (6 bases). The germline V gene has CDR1 MNHEY and CDR2 SVGAGI. Deletions cut 2 bases from V and 9 bases from J, with 8 bases between. This CDR3 has 12 residues. The CDR3 spells CASSYQGGEQFF. In DNA, the CDR3 is TGTGCCAGCAGTTACCAGGGAGGTGAGCAGTTCTTC.

The chain combines TRBV2 with TRBJ2-6; D remains ambiguous. Trimming removed 4 bases from V and 0 bases from J, with 16 bases in between. Germline V CDR1 and CDR2: SNHLY, FYNNEI. The CDR3 totals 18 residues. The CDR3 here is CASSARFFLASGANVLTF. The CDR3 bases are TGTGCCAGCAGTGCCAGGTTCTTCCTTGCCTCTGGGGCCAACGTCCTGACTTTC.

The chain employs TRBV5-1 and TRBJ1-4, with D perhaps TRBD1 (6 bases). CDR3 length equals 15 residues. The ends were cut back, 4 bases at V and 5 bases at J, with 15 bases in the middle. CDR1 SGHRS and CDR2 YFSETQ come from the germline V gene. For the CDR3, the DNA is TGCGCCAGCAGCGTACAGGGCGTAGGGAATGAAAAACTGTTTTTT. Amino acids: CASSVQGVGNEKLFF.

The CDR3 bases are TGTGCCAGCAATTCTGGACAGGGGGCGGACACCATATATTTT. This translates into CASNSGQGADTIYF. This chain connects TRBV2 to TRBJ1-3; 11 bases map to TRBD1. Trimming at V came to 7 bases and at J to 8 bases, leaving 7 bases not matched to a gene. The CDR3 sequence is 14 residues long. The germline gives CDR1 SNHLY, CDR2 FYNNEI.

The chain combines TRBV4-1 with TRBJ1-5; 7 bases map to TRBD1. The CDR3 is made up of 16 amino acids. Per the germline V gene, CDR1 is MGHRA and CDR2 is YSYEKL. V lost 2 bases, J lost 1 base, and 5 bases stayed unmatched. The CDR3: CASSQPRQGSNQPQHF. As DNA, the CDR3 is TGCGCCAGCAGCCAACCGAGACAGGGAAGCAATCAGCCCCAGCATTTT.

Only a few counts were recorded for this clone. The sample has other DNA sequences that encode this CDR3 too. The chain uses TRBV29-1 and TRBJ2-7, with D perhaps given as TRBD1 or TRBD2 (7 bases each). Germline V gene data show CDR1 as SQVTM and CDR2 as ANQGSEA. V shed 3 bases and J shed 4 bases, with 13 bases lying between them. The CDR3 loop spans 13 amino acids. The DNA of the CDR3 is TGCAGCGTTGAGGGAGGGGGCGGATACGAGCAGTACTTC. Translated, it gives CSVEGGGGYEQYF.